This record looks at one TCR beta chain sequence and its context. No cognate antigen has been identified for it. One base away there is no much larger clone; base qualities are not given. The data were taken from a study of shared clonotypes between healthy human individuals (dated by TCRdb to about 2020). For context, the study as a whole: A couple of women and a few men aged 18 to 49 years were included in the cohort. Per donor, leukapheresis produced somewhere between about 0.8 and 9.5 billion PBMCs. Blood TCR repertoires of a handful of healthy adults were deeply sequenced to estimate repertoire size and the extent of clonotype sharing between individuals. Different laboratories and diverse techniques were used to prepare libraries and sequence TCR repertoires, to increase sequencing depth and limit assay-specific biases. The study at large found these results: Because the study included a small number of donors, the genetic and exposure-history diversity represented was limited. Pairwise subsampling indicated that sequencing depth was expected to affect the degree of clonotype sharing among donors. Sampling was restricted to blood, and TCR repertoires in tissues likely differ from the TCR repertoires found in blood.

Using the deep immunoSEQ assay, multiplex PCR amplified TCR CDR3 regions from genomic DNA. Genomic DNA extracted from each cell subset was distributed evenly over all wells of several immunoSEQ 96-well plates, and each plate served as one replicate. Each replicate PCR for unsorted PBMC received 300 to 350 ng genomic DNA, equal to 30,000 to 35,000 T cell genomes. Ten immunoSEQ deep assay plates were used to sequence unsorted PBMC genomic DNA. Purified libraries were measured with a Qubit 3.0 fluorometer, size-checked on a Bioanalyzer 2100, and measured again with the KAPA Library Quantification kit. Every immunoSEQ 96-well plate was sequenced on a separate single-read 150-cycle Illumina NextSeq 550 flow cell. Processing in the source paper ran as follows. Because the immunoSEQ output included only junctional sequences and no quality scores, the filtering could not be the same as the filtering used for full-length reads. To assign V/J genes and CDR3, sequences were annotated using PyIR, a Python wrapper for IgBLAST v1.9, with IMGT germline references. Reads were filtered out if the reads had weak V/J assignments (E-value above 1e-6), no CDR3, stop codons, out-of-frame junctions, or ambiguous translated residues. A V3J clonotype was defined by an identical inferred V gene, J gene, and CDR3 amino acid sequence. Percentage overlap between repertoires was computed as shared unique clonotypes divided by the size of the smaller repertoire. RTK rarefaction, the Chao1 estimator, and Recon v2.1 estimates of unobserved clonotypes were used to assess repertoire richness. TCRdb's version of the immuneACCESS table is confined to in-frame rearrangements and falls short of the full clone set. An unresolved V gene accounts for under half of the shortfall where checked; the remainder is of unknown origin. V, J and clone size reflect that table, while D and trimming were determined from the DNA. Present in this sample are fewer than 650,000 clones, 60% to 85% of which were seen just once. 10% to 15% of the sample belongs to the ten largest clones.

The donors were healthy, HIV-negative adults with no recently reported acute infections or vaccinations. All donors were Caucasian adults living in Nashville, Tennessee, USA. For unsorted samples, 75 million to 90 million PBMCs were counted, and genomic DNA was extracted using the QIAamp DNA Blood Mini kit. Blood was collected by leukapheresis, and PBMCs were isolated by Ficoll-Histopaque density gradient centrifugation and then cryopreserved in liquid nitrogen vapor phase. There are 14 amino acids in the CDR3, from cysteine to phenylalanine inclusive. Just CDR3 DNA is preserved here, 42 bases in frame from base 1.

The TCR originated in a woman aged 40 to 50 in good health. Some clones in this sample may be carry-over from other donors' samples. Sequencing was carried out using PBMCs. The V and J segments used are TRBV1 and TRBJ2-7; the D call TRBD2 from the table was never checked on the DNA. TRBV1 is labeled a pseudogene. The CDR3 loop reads CTSSLPSGPYEQYF. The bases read TGCACCAGCAGCCTACCTAGCGGACCTTACGAGCAGTACTTC.